One sample yielded the 30 T cell receptor beta chains listed below, sequenced in a study of blood T cells in healthy people across ages. With a J-beta primer mix and a sample-barcoded 5' primer, a second PCR ran about 6 to 11 cycles. TCRdb processed the 5' RACE reads anew with MiXCR; each CDR3 protein has one entry. Among roughly 650,000 distinct CDR3 sequences listed, about 30% were seen once. Sequenced material: blood. Every receptor here comes from a woman aged 80 or over in good health.

Of note for this clonotype: An end of the junction differs from the germline gene, which may be a read error. The chain uses TRBV7-9 and TRBJ1-2, with TRBD1 as a possible D gene (5 bases). The germline V gene has CDR1 SEHNR and CDR2 FQNEAQ (reference sequence). The CDR3 is 14 amino acids. The DNA for the CDR3 is TGTGCCAGCAGCCCCCCTGGGGCAGAATATGGCTGCACCTTC. Translation gives CASSPPGAEYGCTF. The full variable domain, in which reference TRBV7-9 and TRBJ1-2 provide the parts outside the CDR3, is DTGVSQNPRHKITKRGQNVTFRCDPISEHNRLYWYRQTLGQGPEFLTYFQNEAQLEKSRLLSDRFSAERPKGSFSTLEIQRTEQGDSAMYLCASSPPGAEYGCTFGSGTRLTVV.

CDR3 amino acids: CASKKTGKNGYTF. The CDR3, as DNA: TGTGCCAGCAAAAAAACAGGAAAGAATGGCTACACCTTC. V usage is TRBV21-1 and J usage is TRBJ1-2; TRBD1 was called by the table and not checked on the DNA. TRBV21-1 corresponds to a pseudogene. There are 13 residues in the CDR3.

This clonotype turned up a few times. At one of its ends the junction is not consistent with the germline gene, which may arise from a read error. This chain uses TRBV12-3 or TRBV12-4 with TRBJ2-5; D gene uncertain. The J call may be faulty, since TRBJ2-7 better matches the DNA end. The CDR3 loop spans 11 amino acids. CDR3 in amino acids: CTSSLGDEQYF. Here the CDR3 DNA reads TGTACCAGCAGTTTAGGCGACGAGCAGTACTTC.

The V call is TRBV5-1, the J call TRBJ2-3, with 14 bases aligning to TRBD2. The length of the CDR3 is 17 residues. Looked up from germline, CDR1 is SGHRS and CDR2 is YFSETQ. The V segment lost 4 bases and the J segment 4 bases; nucleotides outside the gene matches: 8. DNA of the CDR3: TGCGCCAGCAGCGCGACTAGCGGGGGGGCTTCTTCAGATACGCAGTATTTT. It translates to CASSATSGGASSDTQYF.

At least ten counts were recorded for this clonotype. This chain joins TRBV6-6 and TRBJ2-3; 8 bases are a match to TRBD2. Losses at the gene ends were 6 bases for V and 5 bases for J; bases not matched to a gene: 7. CDR1 and CDR2 from the germline V gene are MNHNY and SVGAGI (reference sequence). CDR3 length equals 14 residues. The CDR3 sequence is CASRNGAGGDTQYF. CDR3 in DNA: TGTGCCAGCAGAAACGGGGCGGGGGGAGATACGCAGTATTTT.

In this sample, this clonotype turned up many times. This chain connects TRBV5-1 to TRBJ2-3; the D is unclear. The CDR3 sequence is 12 residues long. From germline, CDR1 is SGHRS and CDR2 YFSETQ. V shed 4 bases and J shed 2 bases, with 5 bases lying between them. The CDR3 coding sequence is TGCGCCAGCAGCGCTTACACAGATACGCAGTATTTT. The encoded protein is CASSAYTDTQYF.

This clonotype came up many times. The V gene is TRBV27, the J gene TRBJ1-2; no firm D call. Germline lookup yields CDR1 MNHEY and CDR2 SMNVEV (reference sequence). The ends were cut back, 2 bases at V and 8 bases at J, with 12 bases in the middle. CDR3 size: 13 residues. CDR3 nucleotides: TGTGCCAGCAGTTTAGCCCCGTCCAAGGGCTACACCTTC. Translation: CASSLAPSKGYTF.

This clonotype was seen a few times. A junction end diverges from the germline sequence, so it may reflect a read error. This chain uses TRBV9 with TRBJ2-5, with 14 bases matching TRBD2. CDR3 length: 13 residues. The germline CDR1 and CDR2 sequences are SGDLS and YYNGEE. Here the CDR3 reads CASSVRTSGGINF. The CDR3 DNA reads as TGTGCCAGCAGCGTTCGGACTAGCGGGGGGATAAACTTC.

This clonotype was counted many times. CDR3 sequence: CASLGGEETQYF. In DNA form, the CDR3 reads TGTGCCAGTCTGGGCGGGGAAGAGACCCAGTACTTC. The chain couples TRBV28 to TRBJ2-5; D perhaps matches TRBD2 (6 bases). Germline CDR1 is MDHEN and CDR2 is SYDVKM. The CDR3 totals 12 residues. Trimming removed 9 bases at V and 3 bases at J, with 11 bases between.

This clonotype was seen at least ten times. The genes are TRBV12-3 or TRBV12-4 and TRBJ1-1, with D possibly being TRBD1 (6 bases). The CDR3 sequence is 12 residues long. Trimming left V 5 bases short and J 10 bases short, with 14 bases between. Here the CDR3 reads CASSPSRGRAFF. DNA for the CDR3: TGTGCCAGCAGTCCGAGCAGGGGAAGAGCTTTCTTT.

There are many counts of this clonotype. This rearrangement joins TRBV19 to TRBJ2-1, with TRBD1 matching 8 bases. From germline, CDR1 is LNHDA and CDR2 SQIVND (reference sequence). Trimming took 4 bases from V and 1 from J; bases not matched to a gene: 6. The CDR3 is 16 amino acids. The CDR3 loop reads CASSRTDRASYNEQFF. DNA of the CDR3: TGTGCCAGTAGTAGAACGGACAGGGCGTCCTACAATGAGCAGTTCTTC.

The J gene is TRBJ2-4, the V gene TRBV6-6; D might be TRBD1 (5 bases). The J call could be wrong; TRBJ2-7 is a better fit for the DNA end. The germline gives CDR1 MNHNY, CDR2 SVGAGI (reference sequence). The CDR3 length is 15 residues. This CDR3 reads CASSSASDTSPEQYF. In DNA form, the CDR3 reads TGTGCCAGCAGTAGCGCCTCGGACACATCCCCCGAGCAGTACTTC.

The chain employs TRBV18 and TRBJ2-1; weak D call: TRBD2 (5 bases). The V gene's germline CDR1 is KGHSH and CDR2 LQKENI. V gave up 1 base and J gave up 0 bases, with 10 bases separating them. This CDR3 has 16 residues. CDR3 DNA: TGTGCCAGCTCACCACAAACGGGGTTCTCCTACAATGAGCAGTTCTTC. It translates to CASSPQTGFSYNEQFF.

On this clonotype itself: Germline and junction disagree at one end, which may indicate a read error. The chain couples TRBV12-3 or TRBV12-4 to TRBJ2-6; D possibly corresponds to TRBD1 (5 bases). There are 17 residues in the CDR3. This CDR3 is CASSLALTGSGANVRTF. In DNA form, the CDR3 reads TGTGCCAGCAGTTTAGCGCTAACTGGATCTGGGGCCAACGTCCGGACTTTC.

Only a few counts were recorded for this clonotype. The chain is built from TRBV30 and TRBJ2-3, with 9 bases fitting TRBD2. Germline CDR1 is GTSNPN and CDR2 is SVGIG (reference sequence). V lost 5 bases to trimming and J lost 2 bases; unmatched junction nucleotides: 5. CDR3 size: 14 residues. CDR3 protein: CAWGSGGPTDTQYF. CDR3 nucleotides: TGTGCCTGGGGAAGCGGGGGGCCCACAGATACGCAGTATTTT.

The chain employs TRBV10-3 and TRBJ2-2; D is ambiguous. This CDR3 has 14 amino acids. The V end lost 1 base, the J end lost 5 bases, and 8 bases lay between the germline ends. Germline CDR1 ENHRY, CDR2 SYGVKD. In nucleotides, the CDR3 is TGTGCCATCAGTGAGTTAGGGCGGACCGGGGAGCTGTTTTTT. Its protein product is CAISELGRTGELFF.

This clonotype was seen more than once but under ten times. The chain carries TRBV6-2 or TRBV6-3 and TRBJ1-1, with TRBD1 as a possible D gene (5 bases). V was cut by 11 bases and J by 5 bases, with 15 bases left in between. The CDR3 covers 12 residues. CDR1 is MNHEY, CDR2 SVGEGT, per germline. DNA of the CDR3: TGTGCCGCAGGGCGGTGGAAAACTGAAGCTTTCTTT. This sequence encodes CAAGRWKTEAFF.

This clonotype was counted ten times or more. The V gene is TRBV20-1, the J gene TRBJ1-2, with D uncertain. The V gene's germline CDR1 is DFQATT and CDR2 SNEGSKA (reference sequence). V lost 1 base and J lost 4, with 7 bases in between. The CDR3 has 12 amino acids. The CDR3: CSARGHSYGYTF. The CDR3 bases are TGCAGTGCTAGAGGGCACAGCTATGGCTACACCTTC.

The table lists this clonotype with many counts. The V and J genes are TRBV12-3 or TRBV12-4 and TRBJ1-5, with D unclear. CDR3 length: 15 residues. The V and J ends lost 3 bases and 4 bases respectively, with 13 bases between them. Here the CDR3 reads CASSFSGGRNQPQHF. CDR3 bases: TGTGCCAGCAGTTTTAGCGGCGGGCGGAATCAGCCCCAGCATTTT.

The rearrangement uses TRBV28 and TRBJ2-3; 9 bases fit TRBD2. After removal of 2 bases from V and 7 bases from J, the junction contained 7 bases not matched to a gene. This CDR3 region has 15 residues. Germline lookup yields CDR1 MDHEN and CDR2 SYDVKM. CDR3 protein: CASSLAGGPVNTQYF. CDR3 nucleotides: TGTGCCAGCAGTTTAGCGGGGGGGCCGGTGAATACGCAGTATTTT. Combining the CDR3 with reference TRBV28 and TRBJ2-3 gives the whole variable domain DVKVTQSSRYLVKRTGEKVFLECVQDMDHENMFWYRQDPGLGLRLIYFSYDVKMKEKGDIPEGYSVSREKKERFSLILESASTNQTSMYLCASSLAGGPVNTQYFGPGTRLTVL.

V is TRBV7-2 and J is TRBJ2-5; 7 bases align to TRBD2. The CDR3 consists of 16 residues. The germline V gene has CDR1 SGHTA and CDR2 FQGNSA. V dropped 1 base and J dropped 5; count of bases not matched to a gene: 10. The CDR3 sequence is CASSLGSGRAGETQYF. Written as DNA, the CDR3 is TGTGCCAGCAGCTTAGGGAGCGGCCGAGCGGGGGAGACCCAGTACTTC.

This clonotype was picked up many times. The chain employs TRBV2 and TRBJ2-7, with 10 bases lining up with TRBD1. Germline CDR1 and CDR2: SNHLY and FYNNEI. CDR3 length equals 16 residues. Trimming at V came to 6 bases and at J to 2 bases, leaving 10 bases not matched to a gene. The CDR3 protein is CASSPQPGQGTYEQYF. Written as DNA, the CDR3 is TGTGCCAGCAGCCCTCAGCCGGGACAGGGGACCTACGAGCAGTACTTC.

This chain connects TRBV30 to TRBJ1-6; D gene ambiguous. V was pared by 2 bases and J by 8 bases, with 13 bases between. Germline V gene data show CDR1 as GTSNPN and CDR2 as SVGIG (reference sequence). There are 14 residues in the CDR3. The CDR3 bases are TGTGCCTGGAGTCCAGATTGGTCCGATTCACCCCTCCACTTT. It codes for CAWSPDWSDSPLHF.

The chain is built from TRBV9 and TRBJ2-1, with TRBD1 as a possible D gene (5 bases). This CDR3 has 15 amino acids. Trimming removed 0 bases at V and 1 base at J, with 8 bases between. Per germline, CDR1 SGDLS and CDR2 YYNGEE. Here the CDR3 reads CASSVAGISYNEQFF. The DNA for the CDR3 is TGTGCCAGCAGCGTAGCAGGGATATCCTACAATGAGCAGTTCTTC.

This clonotype has ten or more counts. The J gene is TRBJ2-3, the V gene TRBV7-9, with TRBD1 matching 7 bases. CDR3 length: 15 amino acids. The V and J ends lost 5 bases and 2 bases, in that order; junction bases with no gene match: 7. Germline V lookup: CDR1 SEHNR, CDR2 FQNEAQ (reference sequence). The DNA for the CDR3 is TGTGCCAGCAGCGCCCGGGACAGTCTCACAGATACGCAGTATTTT. Amino acids: CASSARDSLTDTQYF.

This sequence joins TRBV7-6 and TRBJ2-2; D gene ambiguous. Trimming left V 8 bases short and J 0 bases short, with 16 bases between. CDR3 length: 16 residues. The germline gives CDR1 SGHVS, CDR2 FNYEAQ. The CDR3 region has the DNA TGTGCCAGCCGGTCGTCTCTCTCTGCGAACACCGGGGAGCTGTTTTTT. Its protein is CASRSSLSANTGELFF.

As for this clonotype: Just one base apart from a much larger clone, this may be a read error. The J gene is TRBJ2-1, the V gene TRBV20-1; D unclear. The CDR3 sequence is 11 residues long. CDR1 and CDR2 (germline): DFQATT, SNEGSKA (reference sequence). The CDR3 DNA reads as TGCAGGGCTTCGGACGGCAATGAGCAGTTCTTC. Its translation: CRASDGNEQFF.

In regard to this clonotype: At one boundary the junction diverges from the germline segment, which might be a read error. J is TRBJ2-5 and V is TRBV5-6, with no clear D. Germline V gives CDR1 SGHDT, CDR2 YYEEEE. The CDR3 loop spans 11 amino acids. The CDR3 nucleotides are TGTACCAGCAGCTTGGTGGAGACCCAGTACTTC. Its protein product is CTSSLVETQYF.

This clonotype was found many times. The V gene is TRBV27, the J gene TRBJ1-5; 7 nucleotides align to TRBD1. The germline CDR1 and CDR2 sequences are MNHEY and SMNVEV (reference sequence). The CDR3 runs 16 residues. With 5 bases clipped from V and 3 bases from J, the junction kept 10 bases outside the gene matches. In DNA form, the CDR3 reads TGTGCCAGCAGTCCTTCACCACAGGGGTACAATCAGCCCCAGCATTTT. This codes for CASSPSPQGYNQPQHF.

This chain joins TRBV28 and TRBJ1-5; 10 nucleotides align to TRBD1. The germline CDR1 and CDR2 sequences are MDHEN and SYDVKM. With 3 bases clipped from V and 5 bases from J, the junction kept 4 bases outside the gene matches. The CDR3 spans 15 residues. The CDR3 DNA sequence: TGTGCCAGCAGTTTCCCGGACAGGGGGGATCAGCCCCAGCATTTT. It yields the protein CASSFPDRGDQPQHF. The full variable domain, completed using reference TRBV28 and TRBJ1-5, is DVKVTQSSRYLVKRTGEKVFLECVQDMDHENMFWYRQDPGLGLRLIYFSYDVKMKEKGDIPEGYSVSREKKERFSLILESASTNQTSMYLCASSFPDRGDQPQHFGDGTRLSIL.